These T cell receptor beta chains were read from a single sample in a study of blood T cell repertoires in COVID-19. Repertoires were generated with immunoSEQ multiplex PCR, while TCRdb's copy carries only in-frame clones and drops some. The sample shows under 150,000 clones, roughly 88% of them seen only once. Sequences were obtained from peripheral blood. Receptors originate from a woman aged 60-75 years with COVID-19, enrolled during active disease. Both conserved end residues are part of each CDR3. D genes are given only for firm matches. A clone size is listed for some rows: how often the clone was seen (once, few, many), or a class if it is expanded.

cdr3_aa: CASSLWEGINYGYTF
cdr3_nt: TGCGCCAGCAGCCTCTGGGAGGGAATTAACTATGGCTACACCTTC
d_call: .
clone_size: .
j_call: TRBJ1-2
v_call: TRBV4-1

cdr3_aa: CASRSAGGRNEQFF
cdr3_nt: TGTGCCAGCAGGTCAGCGGGGGGCCGAAATGAGCAGTTCTTC
d_call: TRBD2
clone_size: few
j_call: TRBJ2-1
v_call: TRBV6-5

cdr3_aa: CASSERAGWEQYF
cdr3_nt: TGTGCCAGCAGTGAGCGAGCAGGCTGGGAGCAGTACTTC
d_call: .
clone_size: .
j_call: TRBJ2-7
v_call: TRBV6-1

cdr3_aa: CASRSQGPPGQPQHF
cdr3_nt: TGTGCCAGCAGGTCACAGGGGCCGCCCGGGCAGCCCCAGCATTTT
d_call: TRBD1
clone_size: .
j_call: TRBJ1-5
v_call: TRBV6-5

cdr3_aa: CASSFLAGGLTGELFF
cdr3_nt: TGTGCCAGCAGTTTCCTAGCGGGGGGGCTCACCGGGGAGCTGTTTTTT
d_call: TRBD2
clone_size: .
j_call: TRBJ2-2
v_call: TRBV6-2/TRBV6-3

cdr3_aa: CASSEAGQMEAFF
cdr3_nt: TGTGCCAGCAGTGAAGCAGGACAGATGGAAGCTTTCTTT
d_call: .
clone_size: .
j_call: TRBJ1-1
v_call: TRBV6-1

cdr3_aa: CASSPHRAGSNQPQHF
cdr3_nt: TGTGCCAGCAGCCCTCACCGGGCGGGAAGCAATCAGCCCCAGCATTTT
d_call: .
clone_size: .
j_call: TRBJ1-5
v_call: TRBV7-2

cdr3_aa: CAWSRGLVGGTYEQYF
cdr3_nt: TGTGCCTGGAGTAGGGGGCTTGTGGGCGGAACATACGAGCAGTACTTC
d_call: TRBD1
clone_size: .
j_call: TRBJ2-7
v_call: TRBV30

cdr3_aa: CANSVVGRGGEKLFF
cdr3_nt: TGTGCCAACAGCGTAGTTGGCAGGGGAGGGGAAAAACTGTTTTTT
d_call: .
clone_size: .
j_call: TRBJ1-4
v_call: TRBV9

cdr3_aa: CASSQALFTGDSYNEQFF
cdr3_nt: TGTGCCAGCAGCCAAGCTCTTTTTACGGGGGACTCCTACAATGAGCAGTTCTTC
d_call: .
clone_size: .
j_call: TRBJ2-1
v_call: TRBV3-1/TRBV3-2

cdr3_aa: CASSQEKGPNTEAFF
cdr3_nt: TGCGCCAGCAGCCAAGAAAAGGGGCCGAACACTGAAGCTTTCTTT
d_call: .
clone_size: .
j_call: TRBJ1-1
v_call: TRBV4-3

cdr3_aa: CASGFFFLDRLDTEAFF
cdr3_nt: TGTGCTAGTGGTTTCTTCTTCCTGGACAGGCTGGACACTGAAGCTTTCTTT
d_call: TRBD1
clone_size: .
j_call: TRBJ1-1
v_call: TRBV12-5

cdr3_aa: CASSQVRGHGYTF
cdr3_nt: TGTGCCAGCAGCCAAGTCAGGGGTCATGGCTACACCTTC
d_call: .
clone_size: .
j_call: TRBJ1-2
v_call: TRBV14

cdr3_aa: CASSFQDRLGYTF
cdr3_nt: TGTGCCAGCAGTTTCCAGGACAGGCTTGGCTACACCTTC
d_call: TRBD1
clone_size: .
j_call: TRBJ1-2
v_call: TRBV27

cdr3_aa: CASSLPSGGHEETQYF
cdr3_nt: TGCGCCAGCAGCTTGCCTAGCGGGGGGCATGAAGAGACCCAGTACTTC
d_call: TRBD2
clone_size: .
j_call: TRBJ2-5
v_call: TRBV5-1

cdr3_aa: CASSLGGQGLNTEAFF
cdr3_nt: TGTGCCAGCAGCTTAGGGGGACAGGGATTGAACACTGAAGCTTTCTTT
d_call: TRBD1
clone_size: once
j_call: TRBJ1-1
v_call: TRBV7-6

cdr3_aa: CASSIDRGGNQPQHF
cdr3_nt: TGTGCCAGCTCAATAGACAGGGGTGGCAATCAGCCCCAGCATTTT
d_call: TRBD1
clone_size: .
j_call: TRBJ1-5
v_call: TRBV18

cdr3_aa: CASSPGPTGSGNTIYF
cdr3_nt: TGTGCCAGCAGCCCAGGCCCCACAGGGAGCGGAAACACCATATATTTT
d_call: .
clone_size: .
j_call: TRBJ1-3
v_call: TRBV4-2